Listed here are 21 T cell receptor beta chains from one sample, sequenced in a study of control samples from healthy donors and cancer patients. Sequencing was performed with immunoSEQ multiplex PCR; in TCRdb, only in-frame clones are kept and a portion is missing. The sample lists about 130,000 clones; 75% to 95% were seen once. The sequenced sample consisted of blood. The source is a young man in good health.

V is TRBV11-2 and J is TRBJ1-2, with unresolved D. The V gene's germline CDR1 is SGHAT and CDR2 FQNNGV. V lost 5 bases and J 2 bases, leaving 12 bases between the germline ends. This CDR3 is 14 amino acids long. As DNA, the CDR3 is TGTGCCAGCAGCCCTAGCGTTCTAAACTATGGCTACACCTTC. Its translation is CASSPSVLNYGYTF.

The rearrangement uses TRBV6-5 and TRBJ2-7; 8 bases are shared with TRBD2. The V and J ends lost 0 bases and 2 bases, in that order; junction bases with no gene match: 3. This CDR3 has 15 amino acids. In germline, CDR1 is MNHEY, CDR2 SVGAGI. This chain's CDR3 is CASSYSRGGAYEQYV. The DNA of the CDR3 is TGTGCCAGCAGTTACTCACGGGGGGGGGCCTACGAGCAGTACGTC.

The chain is built from TRBV18 and TRBJ2-1, with TRBD2 as a possible D gene (5 bases). The V gene's germline CDR1 is KGHSH and CDR2 LQKENI. Trimming removed 3 bases from V and 1 base from J, with 7 bases in between. The CDR3 spans 14 residues. The CDR3 sequence: CASSPGLSYNEQFF. The CDR3 nucleotides are TGTGCCAGCTCACCCGGACTGTCCTACAATGAGCAGTTCTTC.

J is TRBJ1-5 and V is TRBV27; D unclear. Germline V CDR1 and CDR2: MNHEY, SMNVEV (reference sequence). This CDR3 has 12 amino acids. Trimming left V 5 bases short and J 6 bases short, with 8 bases between. CDR3 protein: CASSTRSQPQHF. The CDR3 DNA is TGTGCCAGCAGTACTCGAAGTCAGCCCCAGCATTTT.

This chain links TRBV20-1 with TRBJ2-1, with a weak D call TRBD2 (7 bases). The CDR3 spans 16 residues. Germline lookup yields CDR1 DFQATT and CDR2 SNEGSKA (reference sequence). Trimming stripped 3 bases from V and 1 base from J, with 16 bases between. CDR3 sequence reads: CSASVRAGASYNEQFF. CDR3 in DNA: TGCAGTGCTAGTGTTCGGGCGGGGGCTTCCTACAATGAGCAGTTCTTC.

The rearrangement uses TRBV25-1 and TRBJ1-4; D possibly corresponds to TRBD1 (5 bases). Germline values: CDR1 MGHDK, CDR2 SYGVNS. The CDR3 covers 13 residues. V dropped 3 bases and J dropped 7 bases, with 9 bases sitting between them. For the CDR3, the DNA is TGTGCCAGCAGTGACGGGGCGCGTGAAAAACTGTTTTTT. Translation: CASSDGAREKLFF.

The chain joins TRBV5-1 to TRBJ2-5; D possibly corresponds to TRBD2 (5 bases). The CDR3 is 12 amino acids. V lost 4 bases and J 5 bases, leaving 9 bases between the germline ends. Looked up from germline, CDR1 is SGHRS and CDR2 is YFSETQ. This chain's CDR3 is CASSQDWETQYF. CDR3 sequence (DNA): TGCGCCAGCAGCCAGGACTGGGAGACCCAGTACTTC.

This clone was seen a few times. The rearrangement uses TRBV10-2 and TRBJ2-1; D is uncertain. The CDR3 contains 13 residues. Deletions cut 11 bases from V and 9 bases from J, with 20 bases between. CDR1 is WSHSY, CDR2 SAAADI, per germline. CDR3 bases: TGCGCCTCCAAGGCAGGAGCCCTCAGTGAGCAGTTCTTC. This encodes CASKAGALSEQFF.

This clone appeared a single time. The rearrangement links TRBV27 to TRBJ2-1; D may be TRBD1 or TRBD2 (7 bases each). Germline V gene lookup returns CDR1 MNHEY and CDR2 SMNVEV (reference sequence). V was shortened by 2 bases and J by 2 bases, with 13 bases between the two germline ends. The CDR3 sequence is 16 residues long. CDR3 nucleotide sequence: TGTGCCAGCAGTTTAGGAGGGAGGGGGCCCTACAATGAGCAGTTCTTC. Translation: CASSLGGRGPYNEQFF.

The chain has TRBV9 and TRBJ2-5; 7 nucleotides match TRBD2. J gave up 5 bases and V 6 bases, and 19 bases lay outside the gene matches. Germline V gene sequence: CDR1 SGDLS, CDR2 YYNGEE. The CDR3 covers 17 residues. CDR3 protein: CASNPTSALSKGETQYF. Here the CDR3 DNA reads TGTGCCAGCAACCCCACTAGCGCCTTGTCGAAGGGGGAGACCCAGTACTTC.

The chain links TRBV6-2 or TRBV6-3 to TRBJ2-5; 7 nucleotides agree with TRBD1. There are 16 residues in the CDR3. Germline values: CDR1 MNHEY, CDR2 SVGEGT. The V segment lost 0 bases and the J segment 4 bases; nucleotides outside the gene matches: 8. The CDR3 DNA follows: TGTGCCAGCAGTTACTCGAGAGGGGGCTCAGGAGAGACCCAGTACTTC. Protein: CASSYSRGGSGETQYF.

The chain combines TRBV27 with TRBJ1-2; D is undetermined. Germline V gene data show CDR1 as MNHEY and CDR2 as SMNVEV (reference sequence). The V end lost 2 bases, the J end lost 6 bases, and 16 bases lay between the germline ends. The CDR3 runs 15 residues. CDR3 loop: CASSLGRFEGNGYTF. The CDR3 DNA follows: TGTGCCAGCAGTTTAGGGCGTTTCGAGGGAAATGGCTACACCTTC.

The chain couples TRBV19 to TRBJ1-2; the match to TRBD1 covers 9 bases. From germline, CDR1 is LNHDA and CDR2 SQIVND (reference sequence). The CDR3 is made up of 14 amino acids. Trimming removed 5 bases from V and 4 bases from J; junction bases left unmatched: 5. The CDR3 coding sequence is TGTGCCAGTAGTGGGGGACAGGGAGCCTATGGCTACACCTTC. Protein product: CASSGGQGAYGYTF.

The chain recombines TRBV2 with TRBJ2-1; D unclear. Germline V gene data show CDR1 as SNHLY and CDR2 as FYNNEI. The CDR3 length is 16 residues. The V end lost 3 bases, the J end lost 6 bases, and 18 bases lay between the germline ends. DNA for the CDR3: TGTGCCAGCAGTGAGGAAGACCCACGGAGTGGCAATGAGCAGTTCTTC. It specifies CASSEEDPRSGNEQFF.

V usage is TRBV25-1 and J usage is TRBJ2-5; D perhaps matches TRBD1 (6 bases). CDR3 length equals 12 residues. Germline V gives CDR1 MGHDK, CDR2 SYGVNS. Trimming removed 6 bases from V and 4 bases from J, with 9 bases in between. CDR3 sequence reads: CASSLGAETQYF. The CDR3 DNA reads TGTGCCAGCAGCCTGGGGGCAGAGACCCAGTACTTC.

The chain has TRBV29-1 and TRBJ1-2; D remains ambiguous. The V end was cut by 6 bases, the J end by 6 bases, with 8 bases between. The CDR3 totals 10 residues. CDR1 is SQVTM and CDR2 is ANQGSEA in the germline V gene. The CDR3 here is CSVEGNGYTF. In DNA form, the CDR3 reads TGCAGCGTCGAGGGAAATGGCTACACCTTC.

Regarding this clone: A read error may explain this, as a much larger clone is one base away. The rearrangement links TRBV6-2 or TRBV6-3 to TRBJ1-1; the D is unclear. V gave up 4 bases and J gave up 1 base, with 4 bases separating them. The CDR3 covers 12 residues. Germline values: CDR1 MNHEY, CDR2 SVGEGT. The CDR3 reads CASSFGNTEAFF. CDR3 in DNA: TGTGCCAGCAGTTTTGGGAACACTGAAGCTTTCTTT.

The chain links TRBV28 to TRBJ2-2; D call uncertain. This CDR3 has 14 residues. Trimming cost V 6 bases and J 3 bases, with 11 bases left between them. Per germline, CDR1 MDHEN and CDR2 SYDVKM. CDR3 in DNA: TGTGCCAGCAGCCTCGCTGGGGACACCGGGGAGCTGTTTTTT. This gives the protein CASSLAGDTGELFF.

The chain carries TRBV5-5 and TRBJ2-7; a weak D match, TRBD1 (7 bases). CDR3 length: 16 residues. The germline V and J ends were trimmed by 4 bases and 0 bases, with 17 bases remaining between them. The germline CDR1 and CDR2 sequences are SGHKS and YYEKEE (reference sequence). As DNA, the CDR3 is TGTGCCAGCAGCCCTCAGGCGGGACAGAACTCCTACGAGCAGTACGTC. Translating gives CASSPQAGQNSYEQYV.

With respect to this clone: Other DNA sequences in the sample encode the same CDR3. The rearrangement uses TRBV12-3 or TRBV12-4 and TRBJ2-2; D remains unclear. The V and J ends lost 2 bases and 2 bases respectively, with 0 bases between them. The CDR3 length is 12 residues. The CDR3 sequence: CASSLNTGELFF. Written as DNA, the CDR3 is TGTGCCAGCAGTTTAAACACCGGGGAGCTGTTTTTT.

This chain uses TRBV11-3 with TRBJ1-1; TRBD1 agrees at 8 bases. J gave up 5 bases and V 1 base, and 6 bases lay outside the gene matches. There are 15 residues in the CDR3. The germline V gene encodes CDR1 SGHNT and CDR2 YENEEA. The CDR3 DNA is TGTGCCAGCAGCTTAGGGCAGGGGGCTGGGACTGAAGCTTTCTTT. Protein: CASSLGQGAGTEAFF.